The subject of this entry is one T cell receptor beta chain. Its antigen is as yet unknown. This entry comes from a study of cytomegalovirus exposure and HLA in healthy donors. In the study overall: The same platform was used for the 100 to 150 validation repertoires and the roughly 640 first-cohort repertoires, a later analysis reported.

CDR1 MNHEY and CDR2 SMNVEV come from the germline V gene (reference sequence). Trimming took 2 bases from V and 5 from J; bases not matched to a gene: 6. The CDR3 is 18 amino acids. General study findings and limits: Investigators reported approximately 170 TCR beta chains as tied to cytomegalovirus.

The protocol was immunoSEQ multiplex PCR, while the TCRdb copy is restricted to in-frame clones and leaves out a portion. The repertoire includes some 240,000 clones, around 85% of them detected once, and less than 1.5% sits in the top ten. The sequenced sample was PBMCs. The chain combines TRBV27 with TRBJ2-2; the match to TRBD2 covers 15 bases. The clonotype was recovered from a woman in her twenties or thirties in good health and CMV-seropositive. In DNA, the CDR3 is TGTGCCAGCAGTTTAACTCGGACTAGCGGGAGGGCGACCGGGGAGCTGTTTTTT. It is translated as CASSLTRTSGRATGELFF.